This T cell receptor beta chain was sequenced in a study of T-cell reconstitution after alpha-beta-depleted transplantation in children. Findings of the study overall: T-cell counts and diversity at one year following transplant were attributed mainly to newly produced T cells.

Unique molecular identifiers tagged the TCRbeta library. TCRdb redid the calling of the PCR reads with MiXCR, one entry per CDR3 protein. The data hold nearly 200,000 distinct CDR3 sequences, with 6.3% observed a single time. This clonotype occurred a few times. What it binds is unknown. Specimen: PBMCs, collected before TCRalphabeta/CD19-depleted stem cell transplant. The TCR comes from a girl under three years old with combined immunodeficiency, due to receive a stem cell transplant.

The CDR3 loop is CATSDLGTGYTF. CDR3 sequence (DNA): TGTGCCACCAGTGATTTAGGGACCGGCTACACCTTC. The J gene is TRBJ1-2, the V gene TRBV24-1; D perhaps matches TRBD1 (5 bases). Germline assignment: CDR1 KGHDR and CDR2 SFDVKD. Trimming cost V 1 base and J 8 bases, with 7 bases left between them. The CDR3 sequence is 12 residues long.